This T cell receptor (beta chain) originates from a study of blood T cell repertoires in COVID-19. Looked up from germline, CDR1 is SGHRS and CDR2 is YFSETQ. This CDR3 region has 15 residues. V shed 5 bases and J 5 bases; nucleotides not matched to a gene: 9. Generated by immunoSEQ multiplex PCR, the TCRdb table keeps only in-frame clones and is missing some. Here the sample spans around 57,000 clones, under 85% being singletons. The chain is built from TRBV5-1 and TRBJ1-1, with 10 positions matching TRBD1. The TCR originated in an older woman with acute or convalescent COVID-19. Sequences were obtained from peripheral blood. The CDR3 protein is CASSSSGTGVTEAFF. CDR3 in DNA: TGCGCCAGCAGTTCTTCCGGGACAGGGGTGACTGAAGCTTTCTTT.